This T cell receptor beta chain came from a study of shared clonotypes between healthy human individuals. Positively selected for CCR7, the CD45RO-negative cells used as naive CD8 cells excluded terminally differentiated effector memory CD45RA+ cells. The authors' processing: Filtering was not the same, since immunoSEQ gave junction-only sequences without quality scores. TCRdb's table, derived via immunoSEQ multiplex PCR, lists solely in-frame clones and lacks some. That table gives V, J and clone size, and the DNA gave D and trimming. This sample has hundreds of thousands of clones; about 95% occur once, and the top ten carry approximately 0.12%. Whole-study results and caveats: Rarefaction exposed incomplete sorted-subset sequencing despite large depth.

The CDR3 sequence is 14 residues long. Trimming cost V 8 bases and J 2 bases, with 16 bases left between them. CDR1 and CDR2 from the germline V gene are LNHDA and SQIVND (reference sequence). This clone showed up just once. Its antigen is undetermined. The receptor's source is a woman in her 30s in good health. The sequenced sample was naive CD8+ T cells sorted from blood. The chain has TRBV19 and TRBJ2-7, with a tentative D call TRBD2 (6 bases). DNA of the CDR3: TGTGCCAGTTCGCCGGGACCGGGAGCCTACGAGCAGTACTTC. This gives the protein CASSPGPGAYEQYF.